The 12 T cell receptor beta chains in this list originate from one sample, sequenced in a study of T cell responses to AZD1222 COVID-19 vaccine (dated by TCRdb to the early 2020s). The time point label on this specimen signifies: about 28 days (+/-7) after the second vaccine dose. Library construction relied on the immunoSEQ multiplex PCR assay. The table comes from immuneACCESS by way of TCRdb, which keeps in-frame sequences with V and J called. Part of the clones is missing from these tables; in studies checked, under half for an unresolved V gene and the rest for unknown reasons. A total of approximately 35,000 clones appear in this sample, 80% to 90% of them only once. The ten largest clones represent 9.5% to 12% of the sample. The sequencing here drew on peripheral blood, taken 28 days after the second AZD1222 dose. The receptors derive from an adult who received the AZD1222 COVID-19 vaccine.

The DNA of the CDR3 is TGTGCCAGCAGAGGGACAGACTTCAACAATGAGCAGTTCTTC. Translating it yields CASRGTDFNNEQFF. The chain employs TRBV2 and TRBJ2-1; 7 bases line up with TRBD1. Per the germline V gene, CDR1 is SNHLY and CDR2 is FYNNEI. Trimming removed 6 bases from V and 5 bases from J; junction bases left unmatched: 7. The CDR3 consists of 14 residues.

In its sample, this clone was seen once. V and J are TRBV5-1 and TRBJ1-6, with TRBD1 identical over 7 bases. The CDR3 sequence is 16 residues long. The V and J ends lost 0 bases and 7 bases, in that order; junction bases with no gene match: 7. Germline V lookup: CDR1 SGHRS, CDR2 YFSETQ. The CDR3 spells CASSLVTFRGNSPLHF. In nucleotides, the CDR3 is TGCGCCAGCAGCTTGGTTACCTTCAGGGGGAATTCACCCCTCCACTTT.

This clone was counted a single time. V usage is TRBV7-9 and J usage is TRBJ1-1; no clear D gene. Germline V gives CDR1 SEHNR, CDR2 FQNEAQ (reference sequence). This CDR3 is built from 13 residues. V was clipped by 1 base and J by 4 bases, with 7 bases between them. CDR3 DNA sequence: TGTGCCAGCAGCTTAGGGGAGGGCACTGAAGCTTTCTTT. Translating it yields CASSLGEGTEAFF.

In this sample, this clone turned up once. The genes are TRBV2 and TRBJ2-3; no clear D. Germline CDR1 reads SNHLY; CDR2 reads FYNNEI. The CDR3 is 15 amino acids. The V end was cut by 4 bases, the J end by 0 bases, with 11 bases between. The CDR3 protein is CASSADVSSTDTQYF. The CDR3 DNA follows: TGTGCCAGCAGTGCAGACGTTTCTAGCACAGATACGCAGTATTTT.

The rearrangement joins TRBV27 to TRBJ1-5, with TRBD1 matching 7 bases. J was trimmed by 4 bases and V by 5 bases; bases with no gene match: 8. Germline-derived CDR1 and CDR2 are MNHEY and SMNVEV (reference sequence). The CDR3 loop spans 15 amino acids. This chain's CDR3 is CASSLPGQPNQPQHF. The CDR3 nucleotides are TGTGCCAGCAGTCTGCCGGGACAGCCAAATCAGCCCCAGCATTTT.

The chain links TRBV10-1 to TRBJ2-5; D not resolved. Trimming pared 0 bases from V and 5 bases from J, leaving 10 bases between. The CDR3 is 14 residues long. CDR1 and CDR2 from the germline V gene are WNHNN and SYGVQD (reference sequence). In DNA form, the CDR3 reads TGCGCCAGCAGTGAGTCGACCATTGGGGAGACCCAGTACTTC. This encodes CASSESTIGETQYF.

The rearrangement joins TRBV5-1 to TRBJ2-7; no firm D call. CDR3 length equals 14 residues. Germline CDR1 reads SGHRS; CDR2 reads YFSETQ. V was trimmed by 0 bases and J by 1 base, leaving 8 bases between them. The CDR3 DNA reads TGCGCCAGCAGCTTGGAACTGGGTTCCTACGAGCAGTACTTC. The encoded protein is CASSLELGSYEQYF.

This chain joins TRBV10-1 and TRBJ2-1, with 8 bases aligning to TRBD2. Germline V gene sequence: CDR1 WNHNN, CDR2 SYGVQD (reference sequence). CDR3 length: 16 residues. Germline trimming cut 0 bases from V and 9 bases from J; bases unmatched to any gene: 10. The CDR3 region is CASSESERLALREQFF. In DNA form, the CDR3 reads TGCGCCAGCAGTGAGTCGGAGAGACTAGCGTTACGTGAGCAGTTCTTC.

This CDR3 is CASGLSATDTQYF. DNA of the CDR3: TGTGCCAGCGGCCTTTCCGCCACAGATACGCAGTATTTT. V is TRBV28 and J is TRBJ2-3; D not resolved. The germline gives CDR1 MDHEN, CDR2 SYDVKM. Trimming took off 8 bases at V and 2 bases at J, with 11 bases between the two ends. This CDR3 is built from 13 residues. The full variable domain, rest sourced from reference TRBV28 and TRBJ2-3, is DVKVTQSSRYLVKRTGEKVFLECVQDMDHENMFWYRQDPGLGLRLIYFSYDVKMKEKGDIPEGYSVSREKKERFSLILESASTNQTSMYLCASGLSATDTQYFGPGTRLTVL.

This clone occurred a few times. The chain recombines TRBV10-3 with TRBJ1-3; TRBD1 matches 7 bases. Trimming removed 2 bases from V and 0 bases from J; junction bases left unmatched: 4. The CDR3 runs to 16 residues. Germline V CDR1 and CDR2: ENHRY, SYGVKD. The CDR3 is CAISERGQSSGNTIYF. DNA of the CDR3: TGTGCCATCAGTGAGAGGGGACAGAGCTCTGGAAACACCATATATTTT.

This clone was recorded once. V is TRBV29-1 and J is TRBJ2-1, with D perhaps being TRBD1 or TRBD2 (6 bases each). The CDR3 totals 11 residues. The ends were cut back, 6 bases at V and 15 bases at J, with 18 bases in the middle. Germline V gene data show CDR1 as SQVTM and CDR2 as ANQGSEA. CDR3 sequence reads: CSVILGGRAFF. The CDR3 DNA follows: TGCAGCGTGATACTCGGGGGCCGTGCGTTCTTC.

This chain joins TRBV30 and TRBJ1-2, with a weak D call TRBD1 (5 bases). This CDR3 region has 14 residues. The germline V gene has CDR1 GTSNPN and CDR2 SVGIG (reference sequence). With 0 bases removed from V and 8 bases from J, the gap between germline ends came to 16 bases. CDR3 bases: TGTGCCTGGAGTGTGGCGCAGGGAGCTGGGGGCTACACCTTC. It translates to CAWSVAQGAGGYTF.